The 2 T cell receptor beta chains given below trace back to one sample, sequenced in a study of T cells in Graves' hyperthyroidism and ophthalmopathy. Authors of the study amplified TCR beta CDR3 regions from RNA transcripts. Using the HTBI primer set, a first-round RT-PCR was run on the TCR CDR3. TCRdb re-called the multiplex PCR reads through MiXCR, storing one row per CDR3 protein. The sample carries 300,000 or so distinct CDR3 sequences, around a sixth recorded once. Sequencing was performed on blood. The source of these receptors is a woman aged 50 to 65 with Graves' hyperthyroidism.

Points on this clonotype: Because it lacks the conserved phenylalanine or tryptophan at the end, this CDR3 is likely a read error. The rearrangement uses TRBV2 and TRBJ2-7; D unclear. V was pared by 9 bases and J by 0 bases, with 15 bases between. This CDR3 spans 14 amino acids. The germline V gene has CDR1 SNHLY and CDR2 FYNNEI. CDR3 nucleotide sequence: TGTGCCAGTGCGACCAGCGCCCTCTCCTACGAGCAGTACCTC. Protein: CASATSALSYEQYL.

This clonotype was observed at least ten times. This rearrangement joins TRBV7-9 to TRBJ2-3, with 7 bases aligning to TRBD1. With V trimmed by 4 bases and J by 6 bases, 4 bases remained unmatched. Germline loops: CDR1 SEHNR, CDR2 FQNEAQ (reference sequence). The CDR3 has 13 amino acids. This CDR3 reads CASSWDSSDTQYF. CDR3 nucleotide sequence: TGTGCCAGCAGCTGGGACAGTAGCGATACGCAGTATTTT.